A single T cell receptor (beta chain) is shown here with its context. What antigen it recognizes has not been identified. No qualities accompany the bases; no much larger clone lies one base away. Other DNA sequences in this specimen translate into the identical CDR3. Trimming leaves V shorter by 6 bases and J shorter by 2 bases, with the junction holding 7 bases beyond the gene matches. CDR1 is given as SQVTM and CDR2 as ANQGSEA, both from the germline V gene. The CDR3 runs 13 residues from the cysteine to the phenylalanine. Of all the DNA, just the CDR3 is kept, 39 bases in frame from base 1. The sample originates from a study of blood T cell repertoires in COVID-19 (TCRdb year 2020). The study in broad terms: Samples covering the acute and convalescent phases of COVID-19 were provided by collaborators in the United States, Italy and Spain. The sample metadata nearly always contained a de-identified subject ID, COVID-19 status, age in years and sex. The material from the prospective study consisted of cDNA or gDNA derived from T cells, B-cell-depleted T cells, or PBMCs. HLA class I and class II types, where available, came from metadata supplied by the sample provider rather than from assay-based typing. Deeply sampled blood TCRbeta repertoires from subjects exposed to, actively infected with, or recovered from COVID-19 were included in the dataset. Samples came from the ongoing ImmuneRACE study (first 160 participants) plus 1,254 subjects from 6 global collaborators. The repertoires were made available in a free public database intended to serve as a resource for research on the immune response to SARS-CoV-2. The paper's findings and limits, for the study overall: The amount of clinical and demographic metadata varied by source and participant and was provided uncurated.

Collaborating institutions collected whole blood in K2EDTA tubes following their own protocols. For TCRbeta analysis, collaborators shipped samples as frozen whole blood, isolated PBMCs, or DNA extracted from either of those sample types. TCRbeta CDR3 regions were amplified from genomic DNA using the immunoSEQ Assay, a bias-controlled multiplex PCR. For the original study's pipeline: The number of nucleated cells in each sample was estimated from the amplification of reference gene primers within the assay. To quantify the absolute abundance of each unique TCRbeta CDR3 rearrangement, sequence reads were collapsed and filtered. For each sample, productive Simpson clonality was calculated by taking the square root of Simpson's diversity index across productive rearrangements. TCRdb obtained this table from immuneACCESS and retained in-frame rearrangements with V and J assigned. These tables miss some clones; where compared with another copy, unresolved V genes account for less than half of the shortfall, and the remainder is unexplained. Clone size and the V and J calls come from that table; the DNA yielded D and trimming. In all, the sample holds some 64,000 clones, and roughly 88% of those were seen once. The ten largest clones add up to under 4% of the sample.

The sample was peripheral blood. The rearranged segments are TRBV29-1 and TRBJ2-7; TRBD1 agrees with 7 junctional bases. The receptor was derived from a man between 65 and 80 years old with acute or convalescent COVID-19. The sequenced DNA is TGCAGCGTCACCGGGACAGTAGCCTACGAGCAGTACTTC. Translation gives CSVTGTVAYEQYF.